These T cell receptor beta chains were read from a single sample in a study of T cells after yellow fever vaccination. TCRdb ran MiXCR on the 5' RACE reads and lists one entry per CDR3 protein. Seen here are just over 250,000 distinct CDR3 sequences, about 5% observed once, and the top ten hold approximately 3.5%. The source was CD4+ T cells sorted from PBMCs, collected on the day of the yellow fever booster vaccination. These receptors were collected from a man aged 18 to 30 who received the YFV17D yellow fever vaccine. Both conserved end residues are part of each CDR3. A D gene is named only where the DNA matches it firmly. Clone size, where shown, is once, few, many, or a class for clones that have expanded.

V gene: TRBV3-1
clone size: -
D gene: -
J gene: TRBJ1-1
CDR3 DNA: TGTGCCAGCAGCGAAACAGATAGGGCTTTCTTT
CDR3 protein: CASSETDRAFF

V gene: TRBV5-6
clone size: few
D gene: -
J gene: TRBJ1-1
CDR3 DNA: TGTGCCAGCAACAGGTGGGTGAACACTGAAGCTTTCTTT
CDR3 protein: CASNRWVNTEAFF

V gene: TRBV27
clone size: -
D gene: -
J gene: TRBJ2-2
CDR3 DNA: TGTGCCAGCAGTTTCAACAGGGAGGTCGGGGAGCTGTTTTTT
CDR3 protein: CASSFNREVGELFF

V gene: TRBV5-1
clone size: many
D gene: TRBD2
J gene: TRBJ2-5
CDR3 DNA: TGCGCCAGCAGCTTGGTTAGCGGGGGACAAGAGACCCAGTACTTC
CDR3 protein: CASSLVSGGQETQYF

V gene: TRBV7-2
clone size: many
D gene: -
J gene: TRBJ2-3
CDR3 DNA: TGTGCCAGCAGCCCATTCACAGATACGCAGTATTTT
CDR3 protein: CASSPFTDTQYF

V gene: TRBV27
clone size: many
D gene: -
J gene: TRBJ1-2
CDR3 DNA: TGTGCCAGCAGTTTCAGGGGCATGACTGGCTACACCTTC
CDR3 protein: CASSFRGMTGYTF

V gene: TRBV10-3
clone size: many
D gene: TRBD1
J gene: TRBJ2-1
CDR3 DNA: TGTGCCGCCTCGAGGACAGGGGCGCCGGGTAACAATGAGCAGTTCTTC
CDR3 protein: CAASRTGAPGNNEQFF

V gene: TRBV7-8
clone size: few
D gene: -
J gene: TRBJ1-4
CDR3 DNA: TGTGCCAGCAGCTGGCTCTCCTTCGGGGAAAAACTGTTTTTT
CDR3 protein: CASSWLSFGEKLFF

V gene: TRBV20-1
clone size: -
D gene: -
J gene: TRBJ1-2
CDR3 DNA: TGCAGTGCCGGGGCCACCGTTGGCTACACCTTC
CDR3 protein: CSAGATVGYTF

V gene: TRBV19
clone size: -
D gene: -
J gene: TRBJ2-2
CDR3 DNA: TGTGCCAGTAGCATGCCGGGACAGAACACCGGGGAGCTGTTTTTT
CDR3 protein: CASSMPGQNTGELFF